These 19 T cell receptor beta chains were all obtained from the same sample, sequenced in a study of blood T cell repertoires in COVID-19. Generated by immunoSEQ multiplex PCR, the TCRdb table keeps only in-frame clones and is missing some. The sample lists more than 300,000 clones, around 90% occurring once. The sample consisted of PBMCs or T cells enriched from blood (not recorded which). The receptors here all came from a woman aged 18-35 years who had recovered from COVID-19.

A single count supports this clone. The V call is TRBV30, the J call TRBJ2-7, with D possibly being TRBD1 (5 bases). V dropped 3 bases and J dropped 5 bases, with 14 bases sitting between them. The germline V gene has CDR1 GTSNPN and CDR2 SVGIG (reference sequence). The CDR3 consists of 13 residues. Here the CDR3 reads CAWSLSRVNEQYF. In DNA form, the CDR3 reads TGTGCCTGGAGCTTATCCAGGGTCAACGAGCAGTACTTC. Filled out from reference TRBV30 and TRBJ2-7, the complete variable domain reads SQTIHQWPATLVQPVGSPLSLECTVEGTSNPNLYWYRQAAGRGLQLLFYSVGIGQISSEVPQNLSASRPQDRQFILSSKKLLLSDSGFYLCAWSLSRVNEQYFGPGTRLTVT.

This chain connects TRBV7-9 to TRBJ1-3, with TRBD1 as a possible D gene (5 bases). There are 14 residues in the CDR3. Germline-derived CDR1 and CDR2 are SEHNR and FQNEAQ (reference sequence). V lost 1 base, J lost 8 bases, and 12 bases lay in between. The chain's CDR3 is CASSLEVAGHTIYF. The CDR3, as DNA: TGTGCCAGCAGCTTAGAGGTGGCAGGGCACACCATATATTTT.

The V gene is TRBV11-2, the J gene TRBJ2-5, with TRBD1 identical over 9 bases. V shed 4 bases, J shed 4 bases, and the junction held 4 bases outside the gene matches. The CDR3 sequence is 14 residues long. CDR1 SGHAT and CDR2 FQNNGV come from the germline V gene. The chain's CDR3 is CASSSPGQGETQYF. Here the CDR3 DNA reads TGTGCCAGCAGCTCGCCGGGACAGGGAGAGACCCAGTACTTC.

The chain couples TRBV5-4 to TRBJ2-5, with a tentative D call TRBD1 (6 bases). Germline-derived CDR1 and CDR2 are SGHNT and YYREEE (reference sequence). This CDR3 is 15 amino acids long. V was pared by 2 bases and J by 1 base, with 12 bases between. CDR3 bases: TGTGCCAGCAGCTTCTGGCAGGGGCGCCAAGAGACCCAGTACTTC. Translation: CASSFWQGRQETQYF.

This chain connects TRBV29-1 to TRBJ2-7; tentatively, D is TRBD1 (5 bases). The length of the CDR3 is 11 residues. The germline gives CDR1 SQVTM, CDR2 ANQGSEA. The germline V and J ends were trimmed by 6 bases and 4 bases, with 10 bases remaining between them. The DNA for the CDR3 is TGCAGCGTAGAACAGGTTTACGAGCAGTACTTC. It codes for CSVEQVYEQYF.

As concerns this clone: Other DNA sequences in the sample encode the same CDR3. This chain connects TRBV25-1 to TRBJ1-1; D gene uncertain. Trimming shortened V by 0 bases and J by 1 base, and 3 bases separated the two germline ends. The CDR3 is 13 amino acids. Looked up from germline, CDR1 is MGHDK and CDR2 is SYGVNS. The CDR3 bases are TGTGCCAGCAGTGAATATAAGAACACTGAAGCTTTCTTT. Translated, it gives CASSEYKNTEAFF.

The chain joins TRBV30 to TRBJ2-7, with 7 positions matching TRBD1. Germline CDR1 GTSNPN, CDR2 SVGIG (reference sequence). This CDR3 spans 14 amino acids. V shed 3 bases and J 4 bases; nucleotides not matched to a gene: 9. The CDR3 region has the DNA TGTGCCTGGAGCCTCGGGACAGTAAATTACGAGCAGTACTTC. The encoded protein is CAWSLGTVNYEQYF. The variable domain in full, completed from reference TRBV30 and TRBJ2-7, reads SQTIHQWPATLVQPVGSPLSLECTVEGTSNPNLYWYRQAAGRGLQLLFYSVGIGQISSEVPQNLSASRPQDRQFILSSKKLLLSDSGFYLCAWSLGTVNYEQYFGPGTRLTVT.

The V call is TRBV6-5, the J call TRBJ1-1; weak D call: TRBD1 (5 bases). Trimming shortened V by 6 bases and J by 1 base, and 9 bases separated the two germline ends. Per germline, CDR1 MNHEY and CDR2 SVGAGI. The CDR3 spans 13 residues. The CDR3 spells CASSQGGNTEAFF. The CDR3 coding sequence is TGTGCCAGCAGCCAGGGTGGGAACACTGAAGCTTTCTTT.

V and J are TRBV2 and TRBJ1-1, with 7 bases lining up with TRBD1. Trimming cost V 6 bases and J 0 bases; bases outside gene matches: 4. The CDR3 extends over 14 amino acids. CDR1 is SNHLY, CDR2 FYNNEI, per germline. DNA for the CDR3: TGTGCCAGCAGCGCACAGGGGTTGAACACTGAAGCTTTCTTT. Amino acid sequence: CASSAQGLNTEAFF.

The rearrangement links TRBV28 to TRBJ1-4; D gene ambiguous. Germline V gene sequence: CDR1 MDHEN, CDR2 SYDVKM. The CDR3 is 14 amino acids. Trimming shortened V by 1 base and J by 4 bases, and 7 bases separated the two germline ends. CDR3 DNA: TGTGCCAGCAGTTTATTTCAGATTAATGAAAAACTGTTTTTT. Translating it yields CASSLFQINEKLFF. The entire variable domain, with the rest obtained from reference TRBV28 and TRBJ1-4, is as follows: DVKVTQSSRYLVKRTGEKVFLECVQDMDHENMFWYRQDPGLGLRLIYFSYDVKMKEKGDIPEGYSVSREKKERFSLILESASTNQTSMYLCASSLFQINEKLFFGSGTQLSVL.

This chain connects TRBV10-3 to TRBJ1-2; 7 positions agree with TRBD1. Germline V lookup: CDR1 ENHRY, CDR2 SYGVKD. The V and J ends lost 3 bases and 5 bases, in that order; junction bases with no gene match: 6. The CDR3 runs 14 residues. The chain's CDR3 is CAISDRDSGYGYTF. DNA of the CDR3: TGTGCCATCAGTGACCGGGACAGTGGTTATGGCTACACCTTC.

Worth noting for this clone: The sample holds other DNA sequences that translate to the same CDR3. This chain uses TRBV4-3 with TRBJ1-5; D call uncertain. The CDR3 loop spans 15 amino acids. Trimming removed 1 base at V and 1 base at J, with 8 bases between. Germline V lookup: CDR1 LGHNA, CDR2 YSLEER. CDR3 DNA sequence: TGCGCCAGCAGCCAAGTACCAGGCAGCAATCAGCCCCAGCATTTT. Encoded protein: CASSQVPGSNQPQHF.

The chain has TRBV5-1 and TRBJ1-1; 7 bases match TRBD1. CDR3 size: 12 residues. The V gene end was trimmed by 2 bases and the J gene end by 8 bases; junction bases not matched to a gene: 3. Germline V gene data show CDR1 as SGHRS and CDR2 as YFSETQ. CDR3 sequence: CASSFGTAEAFF. CDR3 in DNA: TGCGCCAGCAGCTTCGGGACAGCCGAAGCTTTCTTT.

V and J are TRBV5-1 and TRBJ1-2; 7 bases align to TRBD1. The junction had 14 bases not matched to a gene; V was cut back by 4 bases and J by 8 bases. Germline V lookup: CDR1 SGHRS, CDR2 YFSETQ. The CDR3 loop spans 15 amino acids. The DNA of the CDR3 is TGCGCCAGCAGCCCAAGGGACAGTCCATTCGGGGGCTACACCTTC. This encodes CASSPRDSPFGGYTF.

The J gene is TRBJ1-2, the V gene TRBV18; 8 bases line up with TRBD1. CDR3 length equals 14 residues. V shed 6 bases and J 3 bases; nucleotides not matched to a gene: 6. From germline, CDR1 is KGHSH and CDR2 LQKENI. CDR3 protein: CASSPRQGYYGYTF. The CDR3, as DNA: TGTGCCAGCTCCCCCCGACAGGGGTACTATGGCTACACCTTC.

This clone was recorded only once. The chain recombines TRBV3-1 (or the pseudogene TRBV3-2) with TRBJ2-3; 12 nucleotides match TRBD2. With V trimmed by 4 bases and J by 1 base, 3 bases remained unmatched. The CDR3 has 16 residues. Germline values: CDR1 LGHDT, CDR2 YNNKEL (reference sequence). CDR3 nucleotides: TGTGCCAGCAGCCCCCGGACTAGCGGGGGCACAGATACGCAGTATTTT. It encodes CASSPRTSGGTDTQYF.

This chain uses TRBV5-5 with TRBJ2-1; tentative D call: TRBD1 (6 bases). There are 15 residues in the CDR3. Germline loops: CDR1 SGHKS, CDR2 YYEKEE (reference sequence). V dropped 4 bases and J dropped 1 base, with 12 bases sitting between them. CDR3 in DNA: TGTGCCAGCAGCCTGACAGGTCTTTCCTACAATGAGCAGTTCTTC. Translated, it gives CASSLTGLSYNEQFF.

This clone was detected once. This chain connects TRBV6-2 or TRBV6-3 to TRBJ2-4; 8 bases match TRBD1. With V trimmed by 5 bases and J by 6 bases, 12 bases remained unmatched. Germline assignment: CDR1 MNHEY and CDR2 SVGEGT. The CDR3 loop spans 16 amino acids. The CDR3 protein is CASSPRPQGAGNIQYF. CDR3 nucleotides: TGTGCCAGCAGTCCGAGGCCCCAGGGGGCAGGAAACATTCAGTACTTC.

This clone showed up just once. The chain is built from TRBV7-8 and TRBJ1-5; 10 nucleotides align to TRBD1. In germline, CDR1 is SGHVS, CDR2 FQNEAQ. The CDR3 has 19 residues. With 2 bases clipped from V and 4 bases from J, the junction kept 14 bases outside the gene matches. The CDR3 DNA sequence: TGTGCCAGCAGCTTAATGGGCGGACAGGGGGGAGTGGGTAATCAGCCCCAGCATTTT. This gives the protein CASSLMGGQGGVGNQPQHF.